This entry describes one T cell receptor beta chain. Its target is not known. A much larger clone differs from this one at a single base, so this may be a read error. The TCR beta libraries were generated through quantitative 5'-RACE incorporating molecular barcodes. A single record per CDR3 protein comes from TCRdb applying MiXCR to the 5' RACE reads. The sample includes roughly 220,000 distinct CDR3 sequences, 10% seen only once; the top ten take around a fifth. This entry is derived from a study of CD8 T cells in ankylosing spondylitis. The study, taken as a whole, reports: What seemed typical of ankylosing spondylitis blood was a TCR beta motif built from fewer than ten highly homologous variants.

CDR1 and CDR2 from the germline V gene are SGHVS and FQNEAQ. The CDR3 covers 17 residues. Trimming took 2 bases from V and 3 from J, leaving 19 bases between them. This TCR came from a male donor with ankylosing spondylitis or in good health (not recorded which). The chain is built from TRBV7-8 and TRBJ1-1, with D unclear. The sequencing sample was made of blood, either unsorted or a sorted T cell fraction (not recorded which). This chain's CDR3 is CASSLNNLPVADTEAFF. In nucleotides, the CDR3 is TGTGCCAGCAGCTTAAATAATCTTCCGGTGGCGGACACTGAAGCTTTCTTT.